These T cell receptor beta chains were read from a single sample in a study of post-analysis software for immune sequencing data. From the PCR reads, TCRdb called clonotypes with MiXCR, one entry per CDR3 protein. The sample holds 600,000 to 700,000 distinct CDR3 sequences, over 45% seen once. The sample comprised blood. These receptor sequences come from a girl aged 2-10 years with multiple sclerosis. CDR3s include the opening cysteine and the closing phenylalanine or tryptophan. A D gene is named only where the DNA matches it firmly. The listing skips clone size in some rows; elsewhere it reads once, few, many or a size class.

D gene	V gene	J gene	clone size	CDR3 protein	CDR3 DNA
-	TRBV29-1	TRBJ2-5	-	CSVRGMAETQYF	TGCAGCGTTCGAGGGATGGCGGAGACCCAGTACTTC
-	TRBV7-2	TRBJ1-2	once	CASSSFLEGYGYTF	TGTGCCAGTAGCTCCTTCTTAGAGGGATATGGCTACACCTTC
TRBD2	TRBV24-1	TRBJ2-3	-	CATSDSGVTDTQYF	TGTGCCACCAGTGATAGCGGGGTCACAGATACGCAGTATTTT
TRBD2	TRBV5-1	TRBJ2-1	-	CASSLVVAGAPGNEQFF	TGCGCCAGCAGCTTGGTAGTAGCGGGAGCACCCGGGAATGAGCAGTTCTTC
-	TRBV4-3	TRBJ2-3	-	CASSQDVAGASTDTQYF	TGCGCCAGCAGCCAAGATGTAGCAGGGGCTTCCACAGATACGCAGTATTTT
TRBD2	TRBV29-1	TRBJ2-5	-	CSVSGGDETQYF	TGCAGCGTTTCGGGGGGAGATGAGACCCAGTACTTC
-	TRBV7-2	TRBJ1-5	-	CASSQQGSNQPQHF	TGTGCCAGCAGCCAGCAGGGTAGCAATCAGCCCCAGCATTTT
-	TRBV29-1	TRBJ2-1	-	CSPMMSGSNEQFF	TGCAGCCCCATGATGTCGGGGAGCAATGAGCAGTTCTTC
-	TRBV7-2	TRBJ2-1	once	CASSLSMGDPSYNEQFF	TGTGCCAGCAGCTTAAGTATGGGGGACCCATCCTACAATGAGCAGTTCTTC
TRBD1	TRBV4-3	TRBJ1-2	-	CASSPDRAFGYTF	TGCGCCAGCAGCCCAGACAGGGCGTTTGGTTACACCTTC